The clone carrying this T cell receptor (beta chain) was observed many times. Antigen unknown. The identical CDR3 is also encoded by other nucleotide sequences in the sample. The sample belongs to a study of T cell responses to AZD1222 COVID-19 vaccine. Study outcomes and limitations: Seropositivity was recorded at baseline in only a handful of AZD1222 recipients.

Assay: immunoSEQ multiplex PCR; the TCRdb copy retains only in-frame clones and omits some. The table has about 140,000 clones, about 90% seen once; the top ten hold around 6.9%. Trimming cost V 4 bases and J 0 bases; bases outside gene matches: 8. The CDR3 contains 19 residues. In germline, CDR1 is SGHTA, CDR2 FQGNSA. The sequence was obtained from an adult who received the MenACWY meningococcal vaccine as a control. This material consisted of peripheral blood, taken 28 days after the second dose of the MenACWY control vaccine. V gene TRBV7-2 combines with J gene TRBJ2-2; 13 positions match TRBD2. The CDR3 spells CASSSGLAGDHPNTGELFF. The CDR3 DNA follows: TGTGCCAGCAGCTCAGGACTAGCGGGAGACCACCCGAACACCGGGGAGCTGTTTTTT.